This TCR beta chain stems from a study of Siglec-9 on CD8 T cells in melanoma. General study points: Siglec-9 reportedly marks and regulates an effector memory CD8+ T-cell subset apparently accumulating in melanoma tumors.

With regard to this clone: Its antigen is unknown.

TCRdb's table, derived via immunoSEQ multiplex PCR, lists solely in-frame clones and lacks some. The table has approximately 35,000 clones, roughly four fifths seen once. This CDR3 region has 14 residues. Germline lookup yields CDR1 GTSNPN and CDR2 SVGIG (reference sequence). V lost 0 bases to trimming and J lost 7 bases, with 13 bases between them. The receptor's source is a human donor in good health. The rearrangement links TRBV30 to TRBJ1-5; a weak D match, TRBD1 (6 bases). The source material was Siglec-9- CD8+ T cells sorted from blood. The CDR3 nucleotides are TGTGCCTGGAGTGTACAGGGCGGTGGGCAGCCCCAGCATTTT. Amino acids: CAWSVQGGGQPQHF.